This section outlines one T cell receptor beta chain sequence together with its context. The protocol was immunoSEQ multiplex PCR, while the TCRdb copy is restricted to in-frame clones and leaves out a portion. This table has around 140,000 clones, roughly 84% appearing once. This sample is drawn from a study of blood T cell repertoires in COVID-19. The germline V gene encodes CDR1 LGHNA and CDR2 YSLEER. The CDR3 extends over 15 amino acids. V was trimmed by 0 bases and J by 2 bases, leaving 7 bases between them. Sequenced sample: peripheral blood. The chain carries TRBV4-3 and TRBJ2-2, with D possibly matching TRBD2 (5 bases). The receptor comes from a human donor with acute or convalescent COVID-19. The donor label of this sample is uncertain. The CDR3 nucleotides read TGCGCCAGCAGCCAAGACCGACTAAACACCGGGGAGCTGTTTTTT. This gives the protein CASSQDRLNTGELFF.